These 10 T cell receptor beta chains came from one sample sequenced in a study of blood T cell repertoires in COVID-19. Sequenced by immunoSEQ multiplex PCR; TCRdb stores in-frame clones only, minus some. The data contain under 200,000 clones, roughly 88% of them singletons. Sequenced: peripheral blood. These receptors were collected from a woman older than 75 with acute or convalescent COVID-19.

This clone has only one observation. The sample carries other DNA sequences with the same CDR3. Here the CDR3 reads CASSLGGGQPQHF. As DNA, the CDR3 is TGTGCCAGCAGCCTCGGGGGGGGCCAGCCCCAGCATTTT. The rearrangement uses TRBV7-2 and TRBJ1-5; the D gene is possibly TRBD1 (6 bases). Germline assignment: CDR1 SGHTA and CDR2 FQGNSA. Trimming took off 5 bases at V and 7 bases at J, with 12 bases between the two ends. CDR3 length equals 13 residues. The whole variable domain, remainder taken from reference TRBV7-2 and TRBJ1-5, is GAGVSQSPSNKVTEKGKDVELRCDPISGHTALYWYRQSLGQGLEFLIYFQGNSAPDKSGLPSDRFSAERTGGSVSTLTIQRTQQEDSAVYLCASSLGGGQPQHFGDGTRLSIL.

The chain joins TRBV11-3 to TRBJ2-2; D unclear. Germline V gene data show CDR1 as SGHNT and CDR2 as YENEEA. With 1 base removed from V and 2 bases from J, the gap between germline ends came to 8 bases. The CDR3 sequence is 15 residues long. CDR3 region: CASSLGGRNTGELFF. The DNA for the CDR3 is TGTGCCAGCAGCTTAGGCGGCCGTAACACCGGGGAGCTGTTTTTT.

The chain has TRBV12-5 and TRBJ1-4; D is uncertain. Germline values: CDR1 LGHNT, CDR2 FRNRAP. The CDR3 has 12 residues. The V gene lost 5 bases and the J gene lost 8 bases, with 9 bases spanning the gap. CDR3 in amino acids: CASGPRIEKLFF. The CDR3, as DNA: TGTGCTAGTGGTCCGCGGATAGAAAAACTGTTTTTT.

V usage is TRBV29-1 and J usage is TRBJ1-5; D perhaps matches TRBD1 (5 bases). Germline CDR1 reads SQVTM; CDR2 reads ANQGSEA. Trimming left V 5 bases short and J 1 base short, with 24 bases between. The CDR3 runs 18 residues. CDR3: CSVSPQRGGPKSNQPQHF. CDR3 DNA sequence: TGCAGCGTTTCTCCCCAGCGGGGGGGACCGAAGAGCAATCAGCCCCAGCATTTT.

This chain uses TRBV5-1 with TRBJ2-1; 11 nucleotides align to TRBD2. CDR3 length: 16 residues. From germline, CDR1 is SGHRS and CDR2 YFSETQ. The ends lost 3 bases at V and 7 bases at J; junction bases unmatched: 9. The CDR3 coding sequence is TGCGCCAGCAGCTCCCGGTTGGCTAGCGGGGGGAATGAGCAGTTCTTC. It specifies CASSSRLASGGNEQFF. Looking up the rest from reference TRBV5-1 and TRBJ2-1 gives the full variable domain: KAGVTQTPRYLIKTRGQQVTLSCSPISGHRSVSWYQQTPGQGLQFLFEYFSETQRNKGNFPGRFSGRQFSNSRSEMNVSTLELGDSALYLCASSSRLASGGNEQFFGPGTRLTVL.

The CDR3 coding sequence is TGTGCCAGCAGCCCTAGCGGGGGGGTCCCCGGGGAGCTGTTTTTT. This gives the protein CASSPSGGVPGELFF. The chain is built from TRBV7-8 and TRBJ2-2, with 12 bases fitting TRBD2. J gave up 6 bases and V 5 bases, and 4 bases lay outside the gene matches. Germline assignment: CDR1 SGHVS and CDR2 FQNEAQ. This CDR3 spans 15 amino acids.

As DNA, the CDR3 is TGTGCCAGCAGTTCCTCGGGGGGGGGAGAAGCTTTCTTT. Translation gives CASSSSGGGEAFF. This sequence joins TRBV12-3 or TRBV12-4 and TRBJ1-1; the D gene is possibly TRBD1 (5 bases). V lost 4 bases to trimming and J lost 8 bases, with 14 bases between them. This CDR3 is 13 amino acids long.

The chain is built from TRBV6-5 and TRBJ2-1; 8 bases are a match to TRBD2. The CDR3 has 16 amino acids. Germline V gene sequence: CDR1 MNHEY, CDR2 SVGAGI. The V segment lost 4 bases and the J segment 2 bases; nucleotides outside the gene matches: 7. Here the CDR3 DNA reads TGTGCCAGCAGTTTGGAGGGACTAGGAACCTACAATGAGCAGTTCTTC. It translates to CASSLEGLGTYNEQFF.

CDR3 bases: TGTGCCAGCAGCTTCGACACGAGCATCTCCTATAATTCACCCCTCCACTTT. It is translated as CASSFDTSISYNSPLHF. The chain joins TRBV7-9 to TRBJ1-6; D is uncertain. Between the trimmed V and J ends, which lost 3 bases and 0 bases, there was a span of 12 bases. The CDR3 spans 17 residues. In germline, CDR1 is SEHNR, CDR2 FQNEAQ (reference sequence).

The chain recombines TRBV7-2 with TRBJ1-2, with 7 bases matching TRBD1. J gave up 2 bases and V 4 bases, and 4 bases lay outside the gene matches. There are 14 residues in the CDR3. Germline loops: CDR1 SGHTA, CDR2 FQGNSA. The CDR3 region has the DNA TGTGCCAGCAGCTCCACAGGGGAAAACTATGGCTACACCTTC. Translated: CASSSTGENYGYTF.